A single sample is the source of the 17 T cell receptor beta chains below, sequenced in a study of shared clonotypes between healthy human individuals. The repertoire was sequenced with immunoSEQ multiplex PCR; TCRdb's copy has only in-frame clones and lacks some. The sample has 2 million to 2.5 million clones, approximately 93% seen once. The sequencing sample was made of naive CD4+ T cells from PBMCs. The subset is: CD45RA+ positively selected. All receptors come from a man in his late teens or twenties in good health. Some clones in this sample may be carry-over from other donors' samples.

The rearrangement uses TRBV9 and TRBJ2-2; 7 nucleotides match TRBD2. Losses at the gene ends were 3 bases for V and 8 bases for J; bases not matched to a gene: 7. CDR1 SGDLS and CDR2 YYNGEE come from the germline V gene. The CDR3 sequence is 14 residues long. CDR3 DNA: TGTGCCAGCAGCGCCCCTTGGGGGGGTGGGGAGCTGTTTTTT. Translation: CASSAPWGGGELFF.

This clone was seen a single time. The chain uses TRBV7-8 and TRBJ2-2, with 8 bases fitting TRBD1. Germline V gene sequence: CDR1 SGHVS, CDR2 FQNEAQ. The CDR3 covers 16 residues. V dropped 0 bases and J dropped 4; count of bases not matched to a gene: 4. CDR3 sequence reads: CASSLAQGQVTGELFF. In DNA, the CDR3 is TGTGCCAGCAGCTTAGCCCAGGGACAGGTCACCGGGGAGCTGTTTTTT.

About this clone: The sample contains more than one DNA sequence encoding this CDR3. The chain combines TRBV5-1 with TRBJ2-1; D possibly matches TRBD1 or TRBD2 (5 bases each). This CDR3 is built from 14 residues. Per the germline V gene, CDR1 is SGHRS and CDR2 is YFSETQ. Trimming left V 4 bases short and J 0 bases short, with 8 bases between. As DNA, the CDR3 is TGCGCCAGCAGCCGTGGGACCTCCTACAATGAGCAGTTCTTC. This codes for CASSRGTSYNEQFF.

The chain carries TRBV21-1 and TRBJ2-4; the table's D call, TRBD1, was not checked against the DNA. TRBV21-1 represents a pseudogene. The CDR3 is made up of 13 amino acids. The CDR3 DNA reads TGTGCCACTCTCCGGGACAGCAAAAACATTCAGTACTTC. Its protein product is CATLRDSKNIQYF.

CDR3 coding DNA: TGCGCCAGCAGCAAACAGGGACAGGGGCCAGAGACCCAGTACTTC. Protein sequence: CASSKQGQGPETQYF. The V gene is TRBV5-1, the J gene TRBJ2-5; 10 nucleotides match TRBD1. J gave up 4 bases and V 4 bases, and 7 bases lay outside the gene matches. Looked up from germline, CDR1 is SGHRS and CDR2 is YFSETQ. CDR3 size: 15 residues.

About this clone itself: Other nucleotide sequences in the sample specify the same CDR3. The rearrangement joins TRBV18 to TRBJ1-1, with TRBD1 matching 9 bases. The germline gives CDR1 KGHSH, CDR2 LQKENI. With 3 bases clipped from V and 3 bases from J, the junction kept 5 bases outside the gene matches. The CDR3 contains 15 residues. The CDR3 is CASSPLQGADTEAFF. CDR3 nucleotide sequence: TGTGCCAGCTCACCCCTACAGGGGGCGGACACTGAAGCTTTCTTT.

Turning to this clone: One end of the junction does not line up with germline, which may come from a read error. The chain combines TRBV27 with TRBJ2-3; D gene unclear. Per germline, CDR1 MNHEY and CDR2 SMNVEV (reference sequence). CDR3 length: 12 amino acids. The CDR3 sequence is CASSLSGNTQYF. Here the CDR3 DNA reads TGTGCCAGCAGCTTATCGGGCAATACGCAGTATTTT.

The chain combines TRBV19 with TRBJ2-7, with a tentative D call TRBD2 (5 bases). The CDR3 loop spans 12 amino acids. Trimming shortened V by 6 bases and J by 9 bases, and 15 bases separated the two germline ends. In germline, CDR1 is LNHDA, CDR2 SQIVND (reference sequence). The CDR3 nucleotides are TGTGCCAGTAGCCAACCGGCGGGTAGGCAGTACTTC. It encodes CASSQPAGRQYF.

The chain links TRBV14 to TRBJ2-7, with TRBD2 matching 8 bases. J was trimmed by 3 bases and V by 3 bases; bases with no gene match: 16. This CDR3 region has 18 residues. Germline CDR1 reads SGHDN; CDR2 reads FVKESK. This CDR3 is CASSHEASTGTRNYEQYF. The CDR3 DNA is TGTGCCAGCAGCCACGAAGCTAGCACCGGGACTAGGAACTACGAGCAGTACTTC.

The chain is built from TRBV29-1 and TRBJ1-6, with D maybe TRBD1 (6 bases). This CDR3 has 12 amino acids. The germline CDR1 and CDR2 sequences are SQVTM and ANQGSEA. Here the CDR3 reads CGAGQANSPLHF. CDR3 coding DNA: TGCGGAGCGGGACAAGCAAATTCACCCCTCCACTTT.

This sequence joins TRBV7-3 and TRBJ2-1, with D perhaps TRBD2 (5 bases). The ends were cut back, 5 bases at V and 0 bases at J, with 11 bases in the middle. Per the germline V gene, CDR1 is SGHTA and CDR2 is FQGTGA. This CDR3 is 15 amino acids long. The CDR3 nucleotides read TGTGCCAGCAGCATCGGGGTGAGCTCCTACAATGAGCAGTTCTTC. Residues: CASSIGVSSYNEQFF.

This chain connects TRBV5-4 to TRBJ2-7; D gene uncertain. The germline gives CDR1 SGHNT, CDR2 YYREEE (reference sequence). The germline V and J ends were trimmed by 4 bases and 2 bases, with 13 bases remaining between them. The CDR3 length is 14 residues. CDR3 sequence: CASSARPGTYEQYF. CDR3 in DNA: TGTGCCAGCAGCGCTCGCCCGGGTACCTACGAGCAGTACTTC.

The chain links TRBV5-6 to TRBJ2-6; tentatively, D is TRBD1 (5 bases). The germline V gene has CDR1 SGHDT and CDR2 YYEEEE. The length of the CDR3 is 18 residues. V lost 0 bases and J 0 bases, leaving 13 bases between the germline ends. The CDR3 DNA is TGTGCCAGCAGCTTGGCGCAGGGTATGCCCTCTGGGGCCAACGTCCTGACTTTC. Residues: CASSLAQGMPSGANVLTF. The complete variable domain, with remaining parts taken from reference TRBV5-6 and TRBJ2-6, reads DAGVTQSPTHLIKTRGQQVTLRCSPKSGHDTVSWYQQALGQGPQFIFQYYEEEERQRGNFPDRFSGHQFPNYSSELNVNALLLGDSALYLCASSLAQGMPSGANVLTFGAGSRLTVL.

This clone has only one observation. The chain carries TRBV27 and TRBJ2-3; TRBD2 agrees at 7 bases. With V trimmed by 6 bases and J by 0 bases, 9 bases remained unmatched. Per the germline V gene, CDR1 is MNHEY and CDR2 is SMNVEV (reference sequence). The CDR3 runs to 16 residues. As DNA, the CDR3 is TGTGCCAGCAGCTCCCAGCGGGGCCGTAGCACAGATACGCAGTATTTT. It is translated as CASSSQRGRSTDTQYF.

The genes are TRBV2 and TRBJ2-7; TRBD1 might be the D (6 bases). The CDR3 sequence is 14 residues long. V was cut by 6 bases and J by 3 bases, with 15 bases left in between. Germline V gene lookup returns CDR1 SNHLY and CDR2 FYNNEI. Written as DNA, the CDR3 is TGTGCCAGCAGGGACCTCAGGGGAAACTACGAGCAGTACTTC. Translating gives CASRDLRGNYEQYF.

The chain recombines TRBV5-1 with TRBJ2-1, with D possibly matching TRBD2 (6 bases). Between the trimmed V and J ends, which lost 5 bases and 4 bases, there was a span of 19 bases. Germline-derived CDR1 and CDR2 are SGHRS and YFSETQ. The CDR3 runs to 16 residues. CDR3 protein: CASRAVGASAYNEQFF. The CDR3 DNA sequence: TGCGCCAGCAGGGCGGTCGGGGCTAGCGCGTACAATGAGCAGTTCTTC.

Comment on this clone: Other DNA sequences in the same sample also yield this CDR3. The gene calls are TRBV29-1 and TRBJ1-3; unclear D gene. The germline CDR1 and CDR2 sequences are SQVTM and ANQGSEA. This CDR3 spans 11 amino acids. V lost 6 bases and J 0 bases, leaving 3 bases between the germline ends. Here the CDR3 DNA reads TGCAGCGTGCTCTCTGGAAACACCATATATTTT. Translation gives CSVLSGNTIYF.